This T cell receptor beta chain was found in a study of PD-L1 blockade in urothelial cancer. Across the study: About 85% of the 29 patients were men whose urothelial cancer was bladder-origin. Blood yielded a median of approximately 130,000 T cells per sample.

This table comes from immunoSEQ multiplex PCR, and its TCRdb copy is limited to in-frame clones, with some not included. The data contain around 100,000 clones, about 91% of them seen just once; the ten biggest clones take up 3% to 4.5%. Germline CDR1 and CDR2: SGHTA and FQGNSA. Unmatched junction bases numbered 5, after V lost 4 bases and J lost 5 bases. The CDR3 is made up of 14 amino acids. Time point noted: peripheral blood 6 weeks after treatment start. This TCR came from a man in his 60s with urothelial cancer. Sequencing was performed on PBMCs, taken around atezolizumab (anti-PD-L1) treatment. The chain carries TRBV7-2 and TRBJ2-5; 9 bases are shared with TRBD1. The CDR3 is CASSSGQGRETQYF. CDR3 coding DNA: TGTGCCAGCAGCTCCGGACAGGGGAGGGAGACCCAGTACTTC.